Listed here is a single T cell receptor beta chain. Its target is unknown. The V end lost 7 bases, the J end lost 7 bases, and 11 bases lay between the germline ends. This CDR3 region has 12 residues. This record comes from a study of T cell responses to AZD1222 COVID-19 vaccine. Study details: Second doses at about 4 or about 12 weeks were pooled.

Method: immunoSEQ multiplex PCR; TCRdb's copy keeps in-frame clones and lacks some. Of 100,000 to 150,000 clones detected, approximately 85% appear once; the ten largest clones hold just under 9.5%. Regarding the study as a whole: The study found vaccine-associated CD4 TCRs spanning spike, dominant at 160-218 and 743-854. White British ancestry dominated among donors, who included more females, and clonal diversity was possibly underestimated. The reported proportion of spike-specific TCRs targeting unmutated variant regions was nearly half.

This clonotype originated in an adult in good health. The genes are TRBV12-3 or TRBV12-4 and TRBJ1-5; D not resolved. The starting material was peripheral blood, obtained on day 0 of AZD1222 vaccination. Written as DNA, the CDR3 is TGTGCCAGCACCTTGATGGGGCAGCCCCAGCATTTT. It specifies CASTLMGQPQHF.